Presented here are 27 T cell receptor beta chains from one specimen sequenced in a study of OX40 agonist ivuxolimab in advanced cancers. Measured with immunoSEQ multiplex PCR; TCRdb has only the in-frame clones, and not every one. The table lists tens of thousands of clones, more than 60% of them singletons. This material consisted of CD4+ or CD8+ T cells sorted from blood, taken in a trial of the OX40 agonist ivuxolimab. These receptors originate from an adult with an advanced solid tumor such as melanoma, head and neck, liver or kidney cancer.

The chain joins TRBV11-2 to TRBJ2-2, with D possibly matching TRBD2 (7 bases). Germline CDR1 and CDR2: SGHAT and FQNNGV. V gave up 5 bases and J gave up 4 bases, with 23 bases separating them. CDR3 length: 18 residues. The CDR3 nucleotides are TGTGCCAGCAGCCGGTTCGCAGGCGGGGGCAGGGGCACCGGGGAGCTGTTTTTT. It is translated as CASSRFAGGGRGTGELFF.

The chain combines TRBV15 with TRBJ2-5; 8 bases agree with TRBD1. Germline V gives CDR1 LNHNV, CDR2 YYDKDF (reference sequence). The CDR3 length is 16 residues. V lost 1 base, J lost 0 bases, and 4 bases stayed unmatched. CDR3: CATSRGGTGDQETQYF. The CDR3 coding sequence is TGTGCCACCAGCAGAGGAGGGACAGGTGACCAAGAGACCCAGTACTTC.

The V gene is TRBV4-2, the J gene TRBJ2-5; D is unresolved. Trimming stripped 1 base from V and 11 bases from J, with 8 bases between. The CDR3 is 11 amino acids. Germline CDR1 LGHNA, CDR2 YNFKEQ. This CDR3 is CASSQGAEQYF. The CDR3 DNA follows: TGTGCCAGCAGCCAAGGGGCAGAGCAGTACTTC.

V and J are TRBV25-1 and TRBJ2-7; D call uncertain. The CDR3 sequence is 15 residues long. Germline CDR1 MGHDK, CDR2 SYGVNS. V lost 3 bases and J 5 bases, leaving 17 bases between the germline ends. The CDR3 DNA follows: TGTGCCAGCAGTGAGGACCGGACCGGACGGGACGAGCAGTACTTC. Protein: CASSEDRTGRDEQYF.

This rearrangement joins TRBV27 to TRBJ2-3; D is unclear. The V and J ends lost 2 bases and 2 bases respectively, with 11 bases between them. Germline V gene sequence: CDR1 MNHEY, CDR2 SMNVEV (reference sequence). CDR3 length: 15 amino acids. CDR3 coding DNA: TGTGCCAGCAGTTTAGAAGGGTACTACACAGATACGCAGTATTTT. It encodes CASSLEGYYTDTQYF.

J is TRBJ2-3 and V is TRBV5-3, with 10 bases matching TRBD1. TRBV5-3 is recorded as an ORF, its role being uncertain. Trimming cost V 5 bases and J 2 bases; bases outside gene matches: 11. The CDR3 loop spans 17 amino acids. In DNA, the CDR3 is TGTGCCAGAAGACAAGACAGGGGGCGCGTGGTCACAGATACGCAGTATTTT. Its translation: CARRQDRGRVVTDTQYF.

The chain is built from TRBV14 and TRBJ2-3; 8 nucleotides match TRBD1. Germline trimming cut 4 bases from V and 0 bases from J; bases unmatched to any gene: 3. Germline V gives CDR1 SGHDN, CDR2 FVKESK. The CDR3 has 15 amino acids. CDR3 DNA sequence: TGTGCCAGCAGCCCATACAGGGGGAGCACAGATACGCAGTATTTT. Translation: CASSPYRGSTDTQYF.

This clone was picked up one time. DNA of the CDR3: TGCAGCGTTGAAGATCGGAAGGGGGGCAACACTGAAGCTTTCTTT. It is translated as CSVEDRKGGNTEAFF. The genes are TRBV29-1 and TRBJ1-1; a weak D match, TRBD1 (6 bases). Germline CDR1 SQVTM, CDR2 ANQGSEA. V was shortened by 0 bases and J by 2 bases, with 13 bases between the two germline ends. The CDR3 runs to 15 residues. Together with reference TRBV29-1 and TRBJ1-1, the CDR3 gives the full variable domain: SAVISQKPSRDICQRGTSLTIQCQVDSQVTMMFWYRQQPGQSLTLIATANQGSEATYESGFVIDKFPISRPNLTFSTLTVSNMSPEDSSIYLCSVEDRKGGNTEAFFGQGTRLTVV.

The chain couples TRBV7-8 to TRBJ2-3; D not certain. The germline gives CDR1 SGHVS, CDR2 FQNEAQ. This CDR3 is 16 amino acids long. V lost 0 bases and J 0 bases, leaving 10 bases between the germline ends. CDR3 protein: CASSLALVGSTDTQYF. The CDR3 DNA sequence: TGTGCCAGCAGCTTAGCGCTTGTGGGTAGCACAGATACGCAGTATTTT. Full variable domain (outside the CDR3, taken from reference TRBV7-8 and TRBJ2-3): GAGVSQSPRYKVAKRGQDVALRCDPISGHVSLFWYQQALGQGPEFLTYFQNEAQLDKSGLPSDRFFAERPEGSVSTLKIQRTQQEDSAVYLCASSLALVGSTDTQYFGPGTRLTVL.

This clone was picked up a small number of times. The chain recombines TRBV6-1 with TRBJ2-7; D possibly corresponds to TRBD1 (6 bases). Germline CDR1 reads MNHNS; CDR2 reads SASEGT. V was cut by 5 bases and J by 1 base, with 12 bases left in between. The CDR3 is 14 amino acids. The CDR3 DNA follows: TGTGCCAGCAGTAAGTCAGGGGAATCCTACGAGCAGTACTTC. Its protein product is CASSKSGESYEQYF.

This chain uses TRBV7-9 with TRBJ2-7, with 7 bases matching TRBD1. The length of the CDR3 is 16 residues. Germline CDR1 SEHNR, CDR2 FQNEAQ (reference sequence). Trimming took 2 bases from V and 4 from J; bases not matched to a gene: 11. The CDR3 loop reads CASSLTTGVTPYEQYF. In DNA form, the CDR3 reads TGTGCCAGCAGCTTAACCACAGGGGTCACCCCTTACGAGCAGTACTTC.

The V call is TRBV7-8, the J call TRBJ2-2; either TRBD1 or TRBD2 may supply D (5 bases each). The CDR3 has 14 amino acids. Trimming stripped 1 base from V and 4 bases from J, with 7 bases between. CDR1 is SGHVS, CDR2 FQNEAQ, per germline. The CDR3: CASSLGGVTGELFF. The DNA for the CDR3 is TGTGCCAGCAGCTTAGGAGGGGTCACCGGGGAGCTGTTTTTT.

The CDR3 sequence: CASSIGPTPNQPQHF. CDR3 nucleotides: TGTGCCAGTAGTATAGGGCCGACTCCCAATCAGCCCCAGCATTTT. The chain has TRBV19 and TRBJ1-5; D remains ambiguous. Germline V lookup: CDR1 LNHDA, CDR2 SQIVND (reference sequence). Deletions cut 1 base from V and 3 bases from J, with 10 bases between. The CDR3 runs to 15 residues.

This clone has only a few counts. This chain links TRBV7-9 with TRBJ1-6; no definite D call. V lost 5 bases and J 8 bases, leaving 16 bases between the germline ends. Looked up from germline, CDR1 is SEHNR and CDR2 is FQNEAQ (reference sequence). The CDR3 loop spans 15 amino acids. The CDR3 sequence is CASSPRGSSHSPLHF. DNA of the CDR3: TGTGCCAGCAGCCCGCGAGGATCATCCCATTCACCCCTCCACTTT.

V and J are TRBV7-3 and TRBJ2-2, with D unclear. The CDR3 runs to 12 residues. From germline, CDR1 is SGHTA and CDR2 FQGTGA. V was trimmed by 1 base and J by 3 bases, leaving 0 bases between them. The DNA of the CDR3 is TGTGCCAGCAGCTTAAACACCGGGGAGCTGTTTTTT. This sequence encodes CASSLNTGELFF.

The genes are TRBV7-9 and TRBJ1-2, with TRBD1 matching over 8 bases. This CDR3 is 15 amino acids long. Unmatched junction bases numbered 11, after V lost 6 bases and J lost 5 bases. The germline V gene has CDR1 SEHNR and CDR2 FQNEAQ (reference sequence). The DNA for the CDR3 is TGTGCCAGCAGTCCCTCCACGTACAGGGGGTATGGCTACACCTTC. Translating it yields CASSPSTYRGYGYTF.

CDR3 nucleotides: TGTGCCACCTGTCGGGCCTACTCCTACAATGAGCAGTTCTTC. It specifies CATCRAYSYNEQFF. The chain carries TRBV7-2 and TRBJ2-1; no reliable D call. Trimming stripped 10 bases from V and 0 bases from J, with 13 bases between. The CDR3 runs to 14 residues. Germline CDR1 SGHTA, CDR2 FQGNSA.

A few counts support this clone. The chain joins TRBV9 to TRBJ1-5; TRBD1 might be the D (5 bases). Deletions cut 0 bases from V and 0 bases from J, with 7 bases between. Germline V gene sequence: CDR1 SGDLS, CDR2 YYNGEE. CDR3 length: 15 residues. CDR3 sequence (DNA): TGTGCCAGCAGCGTAGATGGGGCTAGCAATCAGCCCCAGCATTTT. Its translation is CASSVDGASNQPQHF.

CDR3 bases: TGTGCCAGCCTACTGTGGCATTCATCCTACAATGAGCAGTTCTTC. Its translation is CASLLWHSSYNEQFF. V usage is TRBV5-6 and J usage is TRBJ2-1; no definite D call. The germline V gene encodes CDR1 SGHDT and CDR2 YYEEEE. The ends were cut back, 7 bases at V and 1 base at J, with 15 bases in the middle. The CDR3 consists of 15 residues. Together with reference TRBV5-6 and TRBJ2-1, the CDR3 gives the full variable domain: DAGVTQSPTHLIKTRGQQVTLRCSPKSGHDTVSWYQQALGQGPQFIFQYYEEEERQRGNFPDRFSGHQFPNYSSELNVNALLLGDSALYLCASLLWHSSYNEQFFGPGTRLTVL.

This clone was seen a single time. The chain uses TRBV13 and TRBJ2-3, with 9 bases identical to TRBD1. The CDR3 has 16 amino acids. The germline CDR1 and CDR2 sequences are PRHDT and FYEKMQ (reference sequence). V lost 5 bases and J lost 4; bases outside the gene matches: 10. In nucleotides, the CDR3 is TGTGCCAGCAGCCCTGAGGGACAGGGAAGGGCAGATACGCAGTATTTT. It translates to CASSPEGQGRADTQYF.

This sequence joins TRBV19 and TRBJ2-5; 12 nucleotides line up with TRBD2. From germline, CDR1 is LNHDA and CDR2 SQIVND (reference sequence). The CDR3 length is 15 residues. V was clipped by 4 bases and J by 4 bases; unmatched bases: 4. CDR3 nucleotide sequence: TGTGCCAGTAGTACCTCGGGACTAGCGGGAGAGACCCAGTACTTC. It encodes CASSTSGLAGETQYF.

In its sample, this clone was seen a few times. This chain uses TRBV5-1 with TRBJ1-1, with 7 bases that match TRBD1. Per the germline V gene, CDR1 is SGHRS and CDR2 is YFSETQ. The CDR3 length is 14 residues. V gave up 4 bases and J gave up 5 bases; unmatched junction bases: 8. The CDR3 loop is CASSRTGVRTEAFF. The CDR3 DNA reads TGCGCCAGCAGCAGAACAGGGGTACGGACTGAAGCTTTCTTT.

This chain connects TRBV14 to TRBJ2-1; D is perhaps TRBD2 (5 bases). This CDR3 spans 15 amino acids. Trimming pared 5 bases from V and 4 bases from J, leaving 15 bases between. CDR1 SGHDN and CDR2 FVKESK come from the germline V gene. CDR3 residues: CASSELGRTYNEQFF. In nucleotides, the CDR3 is TGTGCCAGCAGCGAATTGGGGAGAACATACAATGAGCAGTTCTTC.

The CDR3 loop reads CASSSSGTEIYGYTF. CDR3 coding DNA: TGTGCCAGCAGCTCATCCGGGACAGAGATATATGGCTACACCTTC. The chain has TRBV7-9 and TRBJ1-2; 7 positions match TRBD1. V lost 4 bases to trimming and J lost 5 bases; unmatched junction nucleotides: 10. The CDR3 is made up of 15 amino acids. Germline CDR1 is SEHNR and CDR2 is FQNEAQ (reference sequence).

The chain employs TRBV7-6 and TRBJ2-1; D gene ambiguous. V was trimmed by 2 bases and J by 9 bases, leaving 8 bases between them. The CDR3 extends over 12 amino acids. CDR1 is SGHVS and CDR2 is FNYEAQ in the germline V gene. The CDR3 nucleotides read TGTGCCAGCAGCTTATCTCTTACTGAGCAGTTCTTC. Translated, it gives CASSLSLTEQFF.

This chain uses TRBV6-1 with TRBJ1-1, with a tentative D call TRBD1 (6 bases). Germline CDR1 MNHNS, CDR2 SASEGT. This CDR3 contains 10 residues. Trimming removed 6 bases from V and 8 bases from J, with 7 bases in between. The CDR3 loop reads CASRGTEAFF. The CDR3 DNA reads TGTGCCAGCAGGGGGACAGAAGCTTTCTTT.

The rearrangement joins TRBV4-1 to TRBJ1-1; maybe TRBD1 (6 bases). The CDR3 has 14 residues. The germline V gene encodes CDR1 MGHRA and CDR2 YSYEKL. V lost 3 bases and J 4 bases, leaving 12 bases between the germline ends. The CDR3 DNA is TGCGCCAGCAGCCATCAGGGGCTTGGCACTGAAGCTTTCTTT. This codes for CASSHQGLGTEAFF.